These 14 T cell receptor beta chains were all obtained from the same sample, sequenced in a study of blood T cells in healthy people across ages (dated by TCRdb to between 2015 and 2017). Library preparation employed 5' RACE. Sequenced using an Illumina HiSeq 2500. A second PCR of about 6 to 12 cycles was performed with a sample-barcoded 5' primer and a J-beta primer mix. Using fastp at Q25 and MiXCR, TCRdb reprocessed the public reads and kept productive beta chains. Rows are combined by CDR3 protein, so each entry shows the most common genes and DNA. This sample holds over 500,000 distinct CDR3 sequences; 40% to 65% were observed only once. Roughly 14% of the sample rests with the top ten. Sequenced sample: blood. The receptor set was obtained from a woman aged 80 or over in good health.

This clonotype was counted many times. This CDR3 is CASSRQETYEQYF. The CDR3, as DNA: TGTGCCAGCAGCCGACAGGAGACCTACGAGCAGTACTTC. The gene calls are TRBV6-5 and TRBJ2-7, with D maybe TRBD1 (6 bases). Trimming took off 6 bases at V and 2 bases at J, with 11 bases between the two ends. CDR1 is MNHEY and CDR2 is SVGAGI in the germline V gene. CDR3 length: 13 amino acids.

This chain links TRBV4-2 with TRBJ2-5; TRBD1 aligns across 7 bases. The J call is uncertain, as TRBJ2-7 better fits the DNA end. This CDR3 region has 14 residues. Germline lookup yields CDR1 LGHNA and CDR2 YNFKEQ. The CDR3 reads CASSPQGPSAEQYF. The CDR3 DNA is TGTGCCAGCAGCCCACAGGGGCCATCGGCCGAGCAGTACTTC.

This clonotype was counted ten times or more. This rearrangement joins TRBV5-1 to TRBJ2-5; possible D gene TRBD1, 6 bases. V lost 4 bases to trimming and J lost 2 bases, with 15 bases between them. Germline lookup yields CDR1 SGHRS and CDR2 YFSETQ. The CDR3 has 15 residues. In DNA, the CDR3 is TGCGCCAGCAGCCTCCAGAGGGACAAACAAGAGACCCAGTACTTC. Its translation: CASSLQRDKQETQYF. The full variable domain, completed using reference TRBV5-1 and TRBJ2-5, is KAGVTQTPRYLIKTRGQQVTLSCSPISGHRSVSWYQQTPGQGLQFLFEYFSETQRNKGNFPGRFSGRQFSNSRSEMNVSTLELGDSALYLCASSLQRDKQETQYFGPGTRLLVL.

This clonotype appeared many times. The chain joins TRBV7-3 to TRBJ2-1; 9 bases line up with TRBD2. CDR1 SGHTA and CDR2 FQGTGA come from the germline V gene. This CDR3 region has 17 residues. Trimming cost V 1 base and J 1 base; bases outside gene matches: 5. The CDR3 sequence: CASSLSGGRGSYNEQFF. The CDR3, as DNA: TGTGCCAGCAGCTTAAGTGGCGGGAGGGGGTCCTACAATGAGCAGTTCTTC.

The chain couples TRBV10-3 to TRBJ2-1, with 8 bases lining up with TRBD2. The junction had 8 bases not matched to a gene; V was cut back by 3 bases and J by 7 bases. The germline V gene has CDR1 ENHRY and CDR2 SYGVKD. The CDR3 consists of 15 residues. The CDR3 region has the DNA TGTGCCATCAGTGACGTCGGGAGGGCGGGGAATGAGCAGTTCTTC. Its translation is CAISDVGRAGNEQFF.

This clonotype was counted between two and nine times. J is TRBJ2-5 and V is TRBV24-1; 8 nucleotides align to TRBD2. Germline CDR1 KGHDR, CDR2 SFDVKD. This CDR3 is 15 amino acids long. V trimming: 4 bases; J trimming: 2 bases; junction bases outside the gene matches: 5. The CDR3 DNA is TGTGCCACCAGTGACACGAGCGGGAGTCAAGAGACCCAGTACTTC. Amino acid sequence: CATSDTSGSQETQYF.

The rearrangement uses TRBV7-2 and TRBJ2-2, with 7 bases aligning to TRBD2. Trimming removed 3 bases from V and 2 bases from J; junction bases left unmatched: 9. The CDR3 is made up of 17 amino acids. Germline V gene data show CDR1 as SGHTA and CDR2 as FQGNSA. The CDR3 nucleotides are TGTGCCAGCAGCTTCCAGGGAGCAGCGGGAAACACCGGGGAGCTGTTTTTT. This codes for CASSFQGAAGNTGELFF.

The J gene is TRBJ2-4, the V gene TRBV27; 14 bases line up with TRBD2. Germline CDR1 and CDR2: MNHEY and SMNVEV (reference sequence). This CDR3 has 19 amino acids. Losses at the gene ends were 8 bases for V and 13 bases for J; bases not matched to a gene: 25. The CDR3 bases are TGTGCCAGCCCTTTGTGGGAGACTAGCGGGAGGGCCTACCAGTCTAGGCAGTACTTC. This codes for CASPLWETSGRAYQSRQYF.

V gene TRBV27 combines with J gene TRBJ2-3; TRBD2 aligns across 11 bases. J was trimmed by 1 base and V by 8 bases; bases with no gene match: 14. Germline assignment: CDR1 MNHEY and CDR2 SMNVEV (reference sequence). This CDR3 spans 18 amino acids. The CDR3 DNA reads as TGTGCCAGCTGCCATGGGGGTACTAGCGGGGGATGCACAGATACGCAGTATTTT. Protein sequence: CASCHGGTSGGCTDTQYF.

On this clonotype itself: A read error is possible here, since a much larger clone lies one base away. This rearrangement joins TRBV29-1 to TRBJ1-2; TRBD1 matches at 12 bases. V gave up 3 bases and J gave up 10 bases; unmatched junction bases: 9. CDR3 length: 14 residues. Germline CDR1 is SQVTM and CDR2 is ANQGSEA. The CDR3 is CSVDSGTGGSDYTF. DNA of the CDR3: TGCAGCGTTGATTCCGGGACAGGGGGCTCTGACTACACCTTC. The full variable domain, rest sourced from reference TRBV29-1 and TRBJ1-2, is SAVISQKPSRDICQRGTSLTIQCQVDSQVTMMFWYRQQPGQSLTLIATANQGSEATYESGFVIDKFPISRPNLTFSTLTVSNMSPEDSSIYLCSVDSGTGGSDYTFGSGTRLTVV.

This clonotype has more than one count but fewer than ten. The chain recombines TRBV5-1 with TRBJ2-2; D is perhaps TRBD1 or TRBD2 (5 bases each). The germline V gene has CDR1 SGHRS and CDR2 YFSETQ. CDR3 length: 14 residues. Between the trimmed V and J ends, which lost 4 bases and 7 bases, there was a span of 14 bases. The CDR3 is CASSRDLRGGELFF. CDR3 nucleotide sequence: TGCGCCAGCAGCCGGGACCTCCGGGGCGGGGAGCTGTTTTTT.

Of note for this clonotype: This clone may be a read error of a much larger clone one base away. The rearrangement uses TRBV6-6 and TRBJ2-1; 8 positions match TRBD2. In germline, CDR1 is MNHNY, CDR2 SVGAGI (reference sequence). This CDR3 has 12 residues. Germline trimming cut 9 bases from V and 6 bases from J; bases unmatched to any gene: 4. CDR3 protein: CASRSGSNEQFF. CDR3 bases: TGTGCCAGTAGGAGCGGGAGCAATGAGCAGTTCTTC.

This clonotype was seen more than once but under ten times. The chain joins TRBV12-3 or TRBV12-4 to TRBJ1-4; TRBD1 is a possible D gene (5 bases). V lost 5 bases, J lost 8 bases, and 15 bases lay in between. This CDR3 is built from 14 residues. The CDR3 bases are TGTGCCAGCAGTCGACACGCCGGGGGAGAAAAACTGTTTTTT. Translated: CASSRHAGGEKLFF.

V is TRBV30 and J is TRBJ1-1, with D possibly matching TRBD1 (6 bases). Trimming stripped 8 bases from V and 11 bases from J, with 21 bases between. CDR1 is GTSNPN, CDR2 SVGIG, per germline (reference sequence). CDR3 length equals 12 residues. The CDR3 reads CAGVAGRTAAFF. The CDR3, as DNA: TGTGCCGGGGTTGCGGGCAGGACAGCTGCTTTCTTT.